This T cell receptor beta chain was captured by sequencing in a study of blood T cells in healthy people across ages (dated by TCRdb to between 2014 and 2017). About the study as a whole: In model experiments, template switching captured roughly one uniquely barcoded TCR beta cDNA molecule for every two T cells. To track age-related changes in TCR beta repertoire diversity, the study relied on deep sequencing normalized with unique cDNA molecular identifiers. To avoid experimental bias, donors of different ages were randomly spread across the sequencing lanes. Using the same blood draw, the study looked at two additional independent replicas of 1 million unique cDNA reads for two donors, one aged 18 to 29 and the other aged 80 or older. Donors were grouped into four age groups: young (average 16 years), middle-aged (around 39), aged (around 56) and long-lived (just over 80).

The library was built by means of 5' RACE. Sequencing relied on an Illumina HiSeq 2500. The second PCR ran for about 7 to 11 cycles and used a J-beta primer mix along with a sample-barcoded 5' primer. A template-switch 5' adaptor carrying 12 random nucleotides introduced a unique molecular identifier onto each TCR beta cDNA molecule. Each sample yielded at least 3 million CDR3-containing paired-end reads. The Mint cDNA synthesis kit, primed by a TRBC-specific oligonucleotide, was used to synthesize first-strand cDNA from all RNA. Following uracil-DNA glycosylase treatment, all cDNA underwent a first 18-cycle PCR with the universal primers M1SS and BC2_uni_R. The published analysis was carried out like this. Each sample was normalized by randomly selecting 1 million high-quality reads, each carrying a distinct molecular identifier. Instead of being binned into consensus sequences, reads with shared molecular identifiers were discarded. MiTCR, set to a Q25 quality threshold and the strictest error-elimination algorithm, was used for CDR3 identification, clonotype clustering and error correction. A nonparametric unseen species model with Euler transformation was used to estimate lower-bound total TCR beta diversity. Using fastp trimming at Q25 and MiXCR clonotype assembly, TCRdb reanalyzed the public sequencing data and kept in-frame beta chains. CDR3 protein sequences are deduplicated, and each keeps its most common genes and DNA. For this entry, the V and J calls and clone size follow TCRdb and not the study's own pipeline. Across this sample there are some 1.1 million distinct CDR3 sequences, with more than 30% seen only once. The top ten constitute about an eighth of the sample.

General conclusions and limits of the study: Conclusive comparison of naive and antigen-experienced compartments was prevented by the profiling of bulk unsorted PBMCs. Estimates of total diversity based on one million sequenced T cells were considered lower bounds and underestimates. There was a strong correlation between observed TCR beta diversity and the percentage of naive T cells measured by flow cytometry. As age increased, observed TCR beta diversity per million T cells dropped in a roughly linear way, and a significant reduction was already evident by age approximately 40. Compared with the aged group, more naive CD4+ T cells, fewer expanded clones and increased TCR diversity were shown by the long-lived group, suggesting age selection. Because the CMV infection status of the donors was unknown, age-related changes in expanded clonotypes may potentially have been confounded.

As regards this clonotype: What this receptor recognizes is not known. The sample holds no much larger clone one base away, and base qualities are not on file.

Trimming removed 3 bases from V and 5 bases from J; the gene matches leave 16 bases unexplained. In the germline V gene, CDR1 corresponds to MDHEN and CDR2 to SYDVKM. The CDR3 runs 18 amino acids, cysteine and phenylalanine included. The DNA shown is the 54-base CDR3, in frame from base 1. Donors were roughly 40 systemically healthy Caucasian individuals from Russia aged roughly 6 to 95 years. Each donor gave approximately 9.4 milliliters of peripheral blood, drawn into EDTA-treated Vacutainer tubes. Ficoll-Paque density-gradient centrifugation was used to isolate PBMCs, with at least 7 million obtained per sample. Total RNA was extracted from PBMCs with Trizol reagent, with at least 6 micrograms obtained per sample. Naive CD45RAhigh/CD27high T cell percentages were measured by flow cytometry on a PBMC aliquot from every donor.

The origin of this receptor is a man aged 18-30 years in good health. The chain was built from TRBV28 and TRBJ2-1, and TRBD2 matches 7 of the central bases. Sequenced sample: blood. The sequenced DNA: TGTGCCAGCAGTTTTTCTCCACCGGGGGGTCCGACCAACAATGAGCAGTTCTTC. It translates as CASSFSPPGGPTNNEQFF.